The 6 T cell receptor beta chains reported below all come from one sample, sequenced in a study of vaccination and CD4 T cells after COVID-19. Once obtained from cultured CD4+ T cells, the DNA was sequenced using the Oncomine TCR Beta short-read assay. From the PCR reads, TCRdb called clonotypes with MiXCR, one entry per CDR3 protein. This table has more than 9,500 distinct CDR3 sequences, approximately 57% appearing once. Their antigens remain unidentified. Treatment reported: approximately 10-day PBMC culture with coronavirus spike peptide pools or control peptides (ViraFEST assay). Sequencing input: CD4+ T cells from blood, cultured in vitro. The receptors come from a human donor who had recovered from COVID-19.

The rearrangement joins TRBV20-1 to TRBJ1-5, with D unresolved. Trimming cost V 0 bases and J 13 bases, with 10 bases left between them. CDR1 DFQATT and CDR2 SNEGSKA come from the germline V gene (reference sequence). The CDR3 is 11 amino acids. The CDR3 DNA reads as TGCAGTGCTAGAGACGGCGCGGAGCAGCATTTT. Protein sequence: CSARDGAEQHF.

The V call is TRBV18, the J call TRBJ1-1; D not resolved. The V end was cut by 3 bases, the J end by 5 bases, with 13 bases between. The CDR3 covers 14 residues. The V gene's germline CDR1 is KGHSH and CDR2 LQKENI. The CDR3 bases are TGTGCCAGCTCACCGGGAAACAGAAATACTGAAGCTTTCTTT. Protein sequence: CASSPGNRNTEAFF.

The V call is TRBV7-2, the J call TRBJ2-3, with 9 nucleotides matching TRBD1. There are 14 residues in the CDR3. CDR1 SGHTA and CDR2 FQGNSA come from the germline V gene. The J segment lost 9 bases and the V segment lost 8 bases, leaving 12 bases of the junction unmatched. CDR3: CASVNLRGTGTQYF. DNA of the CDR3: TGTGCCAGCGTTAACCTCCGCGGGACAGGGACGCAGTATTTT.

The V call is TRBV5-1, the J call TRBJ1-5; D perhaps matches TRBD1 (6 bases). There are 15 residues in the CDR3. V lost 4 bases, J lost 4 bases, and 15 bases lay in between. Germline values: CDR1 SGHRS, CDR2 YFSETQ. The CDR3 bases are TGCGCCAGCAGCCCCGGAGGGGGAACTAATCAGCCCCAGCATTTT. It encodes CASSPGGGTNQPQHF.

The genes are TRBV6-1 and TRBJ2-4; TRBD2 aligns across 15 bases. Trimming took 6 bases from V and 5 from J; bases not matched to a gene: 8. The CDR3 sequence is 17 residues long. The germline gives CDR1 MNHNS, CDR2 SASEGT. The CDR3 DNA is TGTGCCAGCAGCCGGACTAGCGGGGGGGCGGGGGAAAACATTCAGTACTTC. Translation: CASSRTSGGAGENIQYF.

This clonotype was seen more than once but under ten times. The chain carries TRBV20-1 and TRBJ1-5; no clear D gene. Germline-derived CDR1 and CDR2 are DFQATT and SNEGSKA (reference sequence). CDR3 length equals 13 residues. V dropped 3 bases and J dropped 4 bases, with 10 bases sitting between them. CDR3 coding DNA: TGCAGTGCTAGTGAGTCAGTGAATCAGCCCCAGCATTTT. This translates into CSASESVNQPQHF.